Below, one T cell receptor beta chain is given with its context. The sample originates from a study of OX40 agonist ivuxolimab in advanced cancers. Study-wide context: At approximately 83% male, the cohort had a mean age of 60 years, ranging from about 20 to 79.

The CDR3 sequence is 12 residues long. With 7 bases removed from V and 6 bases from J, the gap between germline ends came to 11 bases. The germline gives CDR1 SGDLS, CDR2 YYNGEE. Clones were sequenced by immunoSEQ multiplex PCR, and TCRdb holds only the in-frame ones, with some missing. The sample yields about 80,000 clones, approximately 86% seen once. The clonotype was recovered from an adult with an advanced solid tumor such as melanoma, head and neck, liver or kidney cancer. This chain joins TRBV9 and TRBJ1-5; D gene unclear. Sequenced here: CD4+ or CD8+ T cells sorted from blood, sampled in a trial of the OX40 agonist ivuxolimab. The chain's CDR3 is CASGQEGQPQHF. The CDR3 DNA is TGTGCCAGCGGCCAGGAGGGTCAGCCCCAGCATTTT.